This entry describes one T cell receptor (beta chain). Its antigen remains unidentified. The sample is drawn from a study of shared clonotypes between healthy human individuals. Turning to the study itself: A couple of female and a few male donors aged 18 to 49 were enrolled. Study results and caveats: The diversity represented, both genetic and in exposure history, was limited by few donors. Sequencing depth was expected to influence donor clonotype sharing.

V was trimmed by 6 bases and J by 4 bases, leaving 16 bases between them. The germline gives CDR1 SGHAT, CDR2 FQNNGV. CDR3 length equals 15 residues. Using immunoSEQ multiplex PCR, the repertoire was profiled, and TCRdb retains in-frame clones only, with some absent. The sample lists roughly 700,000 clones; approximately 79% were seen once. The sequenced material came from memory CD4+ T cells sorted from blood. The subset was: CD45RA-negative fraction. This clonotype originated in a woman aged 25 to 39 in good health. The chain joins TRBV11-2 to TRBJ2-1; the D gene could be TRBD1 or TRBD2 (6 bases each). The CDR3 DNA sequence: TGTGCCAGCAGACGATTAGGGGGGCTTTACAATGAGCAGTTCTTC. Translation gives CASRRLGGLYNEQFF.